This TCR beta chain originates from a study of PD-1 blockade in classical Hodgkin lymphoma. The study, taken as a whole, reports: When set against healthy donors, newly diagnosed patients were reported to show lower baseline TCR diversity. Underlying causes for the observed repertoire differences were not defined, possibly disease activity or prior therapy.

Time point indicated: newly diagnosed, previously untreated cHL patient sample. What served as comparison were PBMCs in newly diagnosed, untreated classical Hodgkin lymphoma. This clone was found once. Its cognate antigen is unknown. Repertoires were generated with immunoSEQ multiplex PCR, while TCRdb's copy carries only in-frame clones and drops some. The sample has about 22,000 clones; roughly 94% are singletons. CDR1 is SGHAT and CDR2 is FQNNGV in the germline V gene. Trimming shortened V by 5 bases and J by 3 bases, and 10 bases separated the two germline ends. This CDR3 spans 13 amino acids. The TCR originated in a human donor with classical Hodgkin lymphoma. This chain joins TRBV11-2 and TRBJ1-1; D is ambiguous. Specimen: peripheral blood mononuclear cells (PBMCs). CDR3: CASSPGRDTEAFF. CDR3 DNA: TGTGCCAGCAGCCCCGGGAGGGACACTGAAGCTTTCTTT.